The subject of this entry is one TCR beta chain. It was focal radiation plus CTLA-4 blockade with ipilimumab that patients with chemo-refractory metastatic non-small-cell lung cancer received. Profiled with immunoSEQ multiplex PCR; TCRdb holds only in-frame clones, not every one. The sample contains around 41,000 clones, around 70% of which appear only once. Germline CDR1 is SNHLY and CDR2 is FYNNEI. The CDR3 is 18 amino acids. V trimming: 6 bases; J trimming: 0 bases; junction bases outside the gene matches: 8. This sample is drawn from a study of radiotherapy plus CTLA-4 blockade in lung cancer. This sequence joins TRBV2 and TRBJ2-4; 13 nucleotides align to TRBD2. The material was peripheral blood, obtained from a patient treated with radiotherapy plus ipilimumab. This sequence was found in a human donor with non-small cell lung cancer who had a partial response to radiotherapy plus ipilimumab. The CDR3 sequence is CASRAPGLAGIAKNIQYF. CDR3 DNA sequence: TGTGCCAGCAGGGCGCCGGGACTAGCGGGGATAGCCAAAAACATTCAGTACTTC.